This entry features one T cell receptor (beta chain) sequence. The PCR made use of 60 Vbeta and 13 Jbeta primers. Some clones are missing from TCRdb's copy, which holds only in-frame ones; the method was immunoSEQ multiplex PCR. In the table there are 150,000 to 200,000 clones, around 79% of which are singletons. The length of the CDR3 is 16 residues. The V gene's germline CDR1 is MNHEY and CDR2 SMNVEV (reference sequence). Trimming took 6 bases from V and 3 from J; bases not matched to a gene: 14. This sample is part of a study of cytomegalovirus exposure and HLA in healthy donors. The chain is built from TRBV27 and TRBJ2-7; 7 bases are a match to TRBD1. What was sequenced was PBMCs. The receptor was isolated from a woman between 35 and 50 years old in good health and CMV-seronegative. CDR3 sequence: CASSLGRGTDRYEQYF. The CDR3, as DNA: TGTGCCAGCAGCTTAGGTAGAGGGACAGATCGCTACGAGCAGTACTTC.